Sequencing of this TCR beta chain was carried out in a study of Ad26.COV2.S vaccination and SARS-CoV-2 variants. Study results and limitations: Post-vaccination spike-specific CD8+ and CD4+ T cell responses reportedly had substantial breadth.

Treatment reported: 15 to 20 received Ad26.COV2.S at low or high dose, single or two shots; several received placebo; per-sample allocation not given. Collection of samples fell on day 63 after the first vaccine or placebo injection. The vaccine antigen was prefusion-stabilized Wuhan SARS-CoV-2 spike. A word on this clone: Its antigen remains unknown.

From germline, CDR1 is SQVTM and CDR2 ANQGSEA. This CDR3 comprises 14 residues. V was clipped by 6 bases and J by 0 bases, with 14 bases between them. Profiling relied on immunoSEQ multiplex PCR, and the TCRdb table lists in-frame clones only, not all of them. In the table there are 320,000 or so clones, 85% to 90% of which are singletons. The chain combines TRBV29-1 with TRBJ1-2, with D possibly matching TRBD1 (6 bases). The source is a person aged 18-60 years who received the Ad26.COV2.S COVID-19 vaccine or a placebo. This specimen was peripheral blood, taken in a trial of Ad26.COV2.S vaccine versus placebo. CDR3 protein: CSVFRQAPNYGYTF. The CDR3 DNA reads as TGCAGCGTCTTTCGACAGGCCCCTAACTATGGCTACACCTTC.